This T cell receptor (beta chain) emerged from a study of PD-1 blockade in classical Hodgkin lymphoma. General study results and limits: Complete responders' baseline diversity resembled that of newly diagnosed patients. Among the patients, those starting nivolumab under 1 year after ASCT were excluded.

The CDR3 spans 14 residues. CDR1 WNHNN and CDR2 SYGVQD come from the germline V gene (reference sequence). V was cut by 3 bases and J by 5 bases, with 13 bases left in between. All trial patients relapsed after autologous stem cell transplantation. Complete response, partial response or progressive disease made up the best responses. Libraries were prepared by immunoSEQ multiplex PCR; TCRdb keeps only in-frame clonotypes and omits some of them. The table lists 57,000 or so clones, about 91% of them singletons. On this clone itself: Antigen specificity is unknown.

V gene TRBV10-1 combines with J gene TRBJ2-5; D is perhaps TRBD2 (6 bases). The receptor comes from a human donor with classical Hodgkin lymphoma. The material sequenced was peripheral blood mononuclear cells (PBMCs), taken at baseline. CDR3 DNA: TGCGCCAGCAGTGACCCCCTTGGGGGGGAGACCCAGTACTTC. Protein product: CASSDPLGGETQYF.